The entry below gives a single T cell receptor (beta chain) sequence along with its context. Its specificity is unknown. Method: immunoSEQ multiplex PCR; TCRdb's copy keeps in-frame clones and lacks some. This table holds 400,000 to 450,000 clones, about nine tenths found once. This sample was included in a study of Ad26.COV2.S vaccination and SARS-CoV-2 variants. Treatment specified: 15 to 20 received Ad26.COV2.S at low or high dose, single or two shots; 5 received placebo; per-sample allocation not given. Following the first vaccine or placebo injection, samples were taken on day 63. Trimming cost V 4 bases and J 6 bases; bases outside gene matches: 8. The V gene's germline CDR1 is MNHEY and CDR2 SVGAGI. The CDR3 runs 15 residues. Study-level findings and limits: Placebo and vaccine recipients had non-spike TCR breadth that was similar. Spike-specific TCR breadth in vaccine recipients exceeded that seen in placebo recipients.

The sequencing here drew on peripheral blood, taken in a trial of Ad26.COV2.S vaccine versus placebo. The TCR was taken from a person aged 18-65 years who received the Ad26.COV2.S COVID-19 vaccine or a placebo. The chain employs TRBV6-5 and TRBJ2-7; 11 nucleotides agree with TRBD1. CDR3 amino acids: CASSFGQGASSEQYF. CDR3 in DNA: TGTGCCAGCAGTTTCGGACAGGGGGCCTCAAGCGAGCAGTACTTC.